Listed below are T cell receptor beta chains from one sample, sequenced in a study of cytomegalovirus exposure and HLA in healthy donors. Produced via immunoSEQ multiplex PCR; TCRdb's table is partial and in-frame only. The sample gives 150,000 to 250,000 clones, 82% of which show up once; approximately 6.5% is in the top ten. Sequencing used PBMCs. The source of these receptors is a woman in her fifties or sixties in good health and CMV-seropositive. Both conserved end residues are part of each CDR3. The order of the fields is V gene, J gene, clone size, D gene, CDR3 protein, CDR3 DNA. A D gene is named only where the DNA matches it firmly. Some rows have no size entry. The others give once, few or many, or a class for an expanded clone.

v_call: TRBV18; j_call: TRBJ2-3; clone_size: .; d_call: TRBD2; cdr3_aa: CASSQGLASTDTQYF; cdr3_nt: TGTGCCAGCTCACAAGGACTAGCTAGCACAGATACGCAGTATTTT
v_call: TRBV7-9; j_call: TRBJ1-2; clone_size: .; d_call: .; cdr3_aa: CASSFQTGGHYGYTF; cdr3_nt: TGTGCCAGCAGCTTCCAGACAGGCGGTCACTATGGCTACACCTTC
v_call: TRBV6-1; j_call: TRBJ2-5; clone_size: .; d_call: TRBD2; cdr3_aa: CASSELTPGGTQYF; cdr3_nt: TGTGCCAGCAGTGAACTCACCCCGGGGGGGACCCAGTACTTC
v_call: TRBV10-1; j_call: TRBJ2-7; clone_size: .; d_call: .; cdr3_aa: CAHLERTSYEQYF; cdr3_nt: TGCGCCCACCTGGAGAGAACTTCCTACGAGCAGTACTTC
v_call: TRBV30; j_call: TRBJ1-3; clone_size: .; d_call: TRBD1; cdr3_aa: CAWSMTGVFGNTIYF; cdr3_nt: TGTGCCTGGAGTATGACAGGGGTGTTTGGAAACACCATATATTTT
v_call: TRBV19; j_call: TRBJ1-5; clone_size: .; d_call: .; cdr3_aa: CASRTTGYSNQPQHF; cdr3_nt: TGTGCCAGTAGGACGACTGGATATAGCAATCAGCCCCAGCATTTT
v_call: TRBV5-1; j_call: TRBJ2-5; clone_size: .; d_call: .; cdr3_aa: CASSLGGSGQQETQYF; cdr3_nt: TGCGCCAGCAGCTTGGGCGGGTCCGGCCAACAAGAGACCCAGTACTTC
v_call: TRBV11-2; j_call: TRBJ2-4; clone_size: .; d_call: TRBD2; cdr3_aa: CASSPGGAGIQYF; cdr3_nt: TGTGCCAGCAGCCCCGGGGGGGCGGGCATTCAGTACTTC
v_call: TRBV6-5; j_call: TRBJ2-7; clone_size: .; d_call: TRBD1; cdr3_aa: CASSYSGTGKYF; cdr3_nt: TGTGCCAGCAGTTACAGTGGGACAGGGAAGTACTTC
v_call: TRBV5-4; j_call: TRBJ2-3; clone_size: .; d_call: TRBD2; cdr3_aa: CASSSWTSRTDTQYF; cdr3_nt: TGTGCCAGCAGCTCGTGGACTAGCCGCACAGATACGCAGTATTTT
v_call: TRBV5-4; j_call: TRBJ2-1; clone_size: .; d_call: TRBD2; cdr3_aa: CASSFRLADYNEQFF; cdr3_nt: TGTGCCAGCAGCTTCAGGCTAGCGGATTACAATGAGCAGTTCTTC
v_call: TRBV7-2; j_call: TRBJ2-3; clone_size: .; d_call: .; cdr3_aa: CASSLLSTDTQYF; cdr3_nt: TGTGCCAGCAGCTTACTCAGCACAGATACGCAGTATTTT
v_call: TRBV4-1; j_call: TRBJ2-5; clone_size: .; d_call: .; cdr3_aa: CASSQDEPRGTQYF; cdr3_nt: TGCGCCAGCAGCCAAGATGAACCCAGGGGGACCCAGTACTTC
v_call: TRBV18; j_call: TRBJ1-2; clone_size: .; d_call: .; cdr3_aa: CASSPTLDKANYGYTF; cdr3_nt: TGTGCCAGCTCACCCACCTTGGACAAAGCTAACTATGGCTACACCTTC
v_call: TRBV6-5; j_call: TRBJ1-2; clone_size: .; d_call: .; cdr3_aa: CASSLQGGYGYTF; cdr3_nt: TGTGCCAGCAGTCTACAGGGCGGCTATGGCTACACCTTC
v_call: TRBV5-1; j_call: TRBJ2-1; clone_size: .; d_call: TRBD1; cdr3_aa: CASSPGTGDDEQFF; cdr3_nt: TGCGCCAGCAGCCCGGGGACAGGGGACGATGAGCAGTTCTTC
v_call: TRBV6-5; j_call: TRBJ2-2; clone_size: .; d_call: TRBD2; cdr3_aa: CASSSGENTGELFF; cdr3_nt: TGTGCCAGCAGTAGCGGGGAGAACACCGGGGAGCTGTTTTTT
v_call: TRBV20-1; j_call: TRBJ1-1; clone_size: .; d_call: .; cdr3_aa: CSAREDREAFF; cdr3_nt: TGCAGTGCTAGAGAGGACAGAGAAGCTTTCTTT
v_call: TRBV23-1; j_call: TRBJ2-3; clone_size: once; d_call: TRBD2; cdr3_aa: CASRGRGGSTDTQYF; cdr3_nt: TGCGCCAGCAGAGGGCGGGGGGGAAGCACAGATACGCAGTATTTT
v_call: TRBV30; j_call: TRBJ1-2; clone_size: once; d_call: .; cdr3_aa: CAWSASRGSHYGYTF; cdr3_nt: TGTGCCTGGAGCGCCTCCCGGGGGAGCCACTATGGCTACACCTTC
v_call: TRBV6-6; j_call: TRBJ2-7; clone_size: .; d_call: .; cdr3_aa: CASSEDSYSYEQYF; cdr3_nt: TGTGCCAGCAGCGAGGACAGTTACTCCTACGAGCAGTACTTC
v_call: TRBV28; j_call: TRBJ1-3; clone_size: .; d_call: .; cdr3_aa: CASSLSGISGGNTIYF; cdr3_nt: TGTGCCAGCAGTTTGTCGGGGATCTCCGGGGGAAACACCATATATTTT
v_call: TRBV11-2; j_call: TRBJ1-1; clone_size: .; d_call: TRBD1; cdr3_aa: CASSPRIRDSLTEAFF; cdr3_nt: TGTGCCAGCAGCCCGCGCATCCGGGACAGTCTAACTGAAGCTTTCTTT
v_call: TRBV19; j_call: TRBJ2-5; clone_size: .; d_call: .; cdr3_aa: CASRGSHQETQYF; cdr3_nt: TGTGCCAGTAGGGGCAGCCACCAAGAGACCCAGTACTTC
v_call: TRBV7-7; j_call: TRBJ2-5; clone_size: .; d_call: TRBD1; cdr3_aa: CASSLGDRTMETQYF; cdr3_nt: TGTGCCAGCAGCTTGGGGGACAGGACGATGGAGACCCAGTACTTC
v_call: TRBV9; j_call: TRBJ2-1; clone_size: .; d_call: .; cdr3_aa: CASSRGLPNEQFF; cdr3_nt: TGTGCCAGCAGCCGGGGACTGCCCAATGAGCAGTTCTTC
v_call: TRBV9; j_call: TRBJ1-2; clone_size: .; d_call: TRBD1; cdr3_aa: CASSPRDRVNYGYTF; cdr3_nt: TGTGCCAGCAGCCCGAGGGACAGGGTTAACTATGGCTACACCTTC
v_call: TRBV19; j_call: TRBJ1-1; clone_size: .; d_call: .; cdr3_aa: CASSIRQEFTEAFF; cdr3_nt: TGTGCCAGTAGTATTAGACAGGAGTTCACTGAAGCTTTCTTT
v_call: TRBV7-9; j_call: TRBJ2-7; clone_size: .; d_call: TRBD2; cdr3_aa: CSSSPGLAVSYEQYF; cdr3_nt: TGTTCCAGCAGCCCGGGACTAGCGGTTTCCTACGAGCAGTACTTC
v_call: TRBV5-1; j_call: TRBJ2-5; clone_size: .; d_call: TRBD2; cdr3_aa: CASTSGQETQYF; cdr3_nt: TGCGCCAGCACTAGCGGCCAAGAGACCCAGTACTTC
v_call: TRBV5-6; j_call: TRBJ2-7; clone_size: .; d_call: TRBD2; cdr3_aa: CASSLGAGTNPYEQYF; cdr3_nt: TGTGCCAGCAGCTTGGGGGCGGGGACTAATCCCTACGAGCAGTACTTC
v_call: TRBV7-2; j_call: TRBJ1-2; clone_size: .; d_call: TRBD1; cdr3_aa: CASSLDRVGYTF; cdr3_nt: TGTGCCAGCAGCTTGGACAGGGTCGGCTACACCTTC
v_call: TRBV5-8; j_call: TRBJ2-1; clone_size: .; d_call: .; cdr3_aa: CASSLVSGLYNEQFF; cdr3_nt: TGTGCCAGCAGCTTGGTTAGCGGCCTCTACAATGAGCAGTTCTTC
v_call: TRBV13; j_call: TRBJ2-3; clone_size: once; d_call: .; cdr3_aa: CASSLIAASTDTQYF; cdr3_nt: TGTGCCAGCAGCTTAATAGCGGCTAGCACAGATACGCAGTATTTT
v_call: TRBV5-4; j_call: TRBJ2-7; clone_size: once; d_call: TRBD2; cdr3_aa: CASSNGLAGGNEQYF; cdr3_nt: TGTGCCAGCAGCAATGGACTAGCGGGAGGAAACGAGCAGTACTTC
v_call: TRBV5-4; j_call: TRBJ2-5; clone_size: .; d_call: TRBD2; cdr3_aa: CASSSGLAGGQETQYF; cdr3_nt: TGTGCCAGCAGCTCGGGACTAGCGGGGGGACAAGAGACCCAGTACTTC
v_call: TRBV28; j_call: TRBJ2-2; clone_size: .; d_call: .; cdr3_aa: CASRAGGELFF; cdr3_nt: TGTGCCAGCAGAGCCGGGGGGGAGCTGTTTTTT
v_call: TRBV9; j_call: TRBJ2-5; clone_size: .; d_call: .; cdr3_aa: CASSVLPGVQETQYF; cdr3_nt: TGTGCCAGCAGCGTTCTCCCGGGTGTCCAAGAGACCCAGTACTTC
v_call: TRBV4-1; j_call: TRBJ2-7; clone_size: .; d_call: TRBD2; cdr3_aa: CASSPGLAVSYEQYF; cdr3_nt: TGCGCCAGCAGCCCGGGACTAGCGGTCTCCTACGAGCAGTACTTC
v_call: TRBV7-9; j_call: TRBJ2-7; clone_size: .; d_call: .; cdr3_aa: CSSSLGVFYEQYF; cdr3_nt: TGTTCCAGCAGCTTAGGTGTATTCTACGAGCAGTACTTC
v_call: TRBV28; j_call: TRBJ2-1; clone_size: .; d_call: TRBD2; cdr3_aa: CASSLLGGSSYNEQFF; cdr3_nt: TGTGCCAGCAGTTTACTCGGCGGGAGCTCCTACAATGAGCAGTTCTTC
v_call: TRBV18; j_call: TRBJ1-1; clone_size: .; d_call: .; cdr3_aa: CASSSATGSTEAFF; cdr3_nt: TGTGCCAGCTCATCAGCTACAGGGAGCACTGAAGCTTTCTTT
v_call: TRBV7-2; j_call: TRBJ1-6; clone_size: .; d_call: TRBD1; cdr3_aa: CASSLSTGTGLDSPLHF; cdr3_nt: TGTGCCAGCAGCCTGAGTACCGGGACAGGGCTGGATTCACCCCTCCACTTT
v_call: TRBV2; j_call: TRBJ2-6; clone_size: .; d_call: TRBD1; cdr3_aa: CASSRDRNPGGANVLTF; cdr3_nt: TGTGCCAGCAGTAGGGACAGAAACCCGGGTGGGGCCAACGTCCTGACTTTC
v_call: TRBV7-9; j_call: TRBJ1-4; clone_size: .; d_call: .; cdr3_aa: CASSPGGEKLFF; cdr3_nt: TGTGCCAGCAGCCCCGGGGGTGAAAAACTGTTTTTT
v_call: TRBV19; j_call: TRBJ2-1; clone_size: .; d_call: TRBD2; cdr3_aa: CASSLLAGGDNEQFF; cdr3_nt: TGTGCCAGTAGCCTACTAGCGGGAGGCGACAATGAGCAGTTCTTC
v_call: TRBV25-1; j_call: TRBJ2-6; clone_size: .; d_call: TRBD1; cdr3_aa: CASSTRQGGRFGANVLTF; cdr3_nt: TGTGCCAGCAGTACCCGACAGGGGGGGAGGTTTGGGGCCAACGTCCTGACTTTC
v_call: TRBV2; j_call: TRBJ2-7; clone_size: few; d_call: .; cdr3_aa: CASGRSSYEQYF; cdr3_nt: TGTGCCAGTGGGAGGTCCTCCTACGAGCAGTACTTC
v_call: TRBV18; j_call: TRBJ2-5; clone_size: once; d_call: .; cdr3_aa: CASSPPGQGSTTQYF; cdr3_nt: TGTGCCAGCTCACCACCGGGGCAGGGGAGTACGACCCAGTACTTC
v_call: TRBV18; j_call: TRBJ1-1; clone_size: .; d_call: .; cdr3_aa: CASSPPRSGTRNTEAFF; cdr3_nt: TGTGCCAGCTCACCACCCCGATCCGGGACACGGAACACTGAAGCTTTCTTT
v_call: TRBV28; j_call: TRBJ2-7; clone_size: few; d_call: .; cdr3_aa: CASSPGSGYEQYF; cdr3_nt: TGTGCCAGCAGTCCGGGATCCGGGTACGAGCAGTACTTC
v_call: TRBV27; j_call: TRBJ1-5; clone_size: .; d_call: .; cdr3_aa: CASSWSGHQPQHF; cdr3_nt: TGTGCCAGCAGTTGGTCAGGGCATCAGCCCCAGCATTTT
v_call: TRBV28; j_call: TRBJ2-7; clone_size: .; d_call: TRBD2; cdr3_aa: CASSPQSSGRYEQYF; cdr3_nt: TGTGCCAGCAGTCCCCAATCTAGCGGGAGGTACGAGCAGTACTTC
v_call: TRBV28; j_call: TRBJ1-2; clone_size: .; d_call: .; cdr3_aa: CASSYGREGYTF; cdr3_nt: TGTGCCAGCAGTTATGGCAGGGAAGGCTACACCTTC
v_call: TRBV2; j_call: TRBJ2-3; clone_size: .; d_call: TRBD2; cdr3_aa: CASSVLAGVKNTQYF; cdr3_nt: TGTGCCAGCAGTGTACTAGCGGGAGTGAAAAATACGCAGTATTTT
v_call: TRBV5-1; j_call: TRBJ2-1; clone_size: once; d_call: TRBD1; cdr3_aa: CASSPGQGGQFF; cdr3_nt: TGCGCCAGCAGCCCGGGACAGGGTGGGCAGTTCTTC
v_call: TRBV4-3; j_call: TRBJ2-5; clone_size: .; d_call: .; cdr3_aa: CASSQEGTPQETQYF; cdr3_nt: TGCGCCAGCAGCCAGGAAGGGACACCCCAAGAGACCCAGTACTTC